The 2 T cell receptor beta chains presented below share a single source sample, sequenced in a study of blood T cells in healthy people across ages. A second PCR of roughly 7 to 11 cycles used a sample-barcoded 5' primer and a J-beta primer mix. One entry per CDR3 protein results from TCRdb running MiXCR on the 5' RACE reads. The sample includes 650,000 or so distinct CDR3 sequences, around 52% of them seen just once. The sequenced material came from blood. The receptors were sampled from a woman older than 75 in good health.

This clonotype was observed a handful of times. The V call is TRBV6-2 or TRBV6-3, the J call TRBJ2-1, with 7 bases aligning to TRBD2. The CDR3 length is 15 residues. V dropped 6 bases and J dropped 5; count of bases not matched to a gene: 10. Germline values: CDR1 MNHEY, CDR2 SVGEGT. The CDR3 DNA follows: TGTGCCAGCAGCACTCTGGGGGAGGGACACAATGAGCAGTTCTTC. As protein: CASSTLGEGHNEQFF.

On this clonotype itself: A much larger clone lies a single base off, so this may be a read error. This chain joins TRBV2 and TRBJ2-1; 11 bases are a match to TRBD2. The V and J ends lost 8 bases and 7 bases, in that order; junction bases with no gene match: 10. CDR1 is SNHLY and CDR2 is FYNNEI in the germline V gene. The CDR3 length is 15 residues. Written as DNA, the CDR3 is TGTGCCAGCGCCTTCTATAGCGGGAGGGAAAATGAGCAGTTCTTC. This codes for CASAFYSGRENEQFF.